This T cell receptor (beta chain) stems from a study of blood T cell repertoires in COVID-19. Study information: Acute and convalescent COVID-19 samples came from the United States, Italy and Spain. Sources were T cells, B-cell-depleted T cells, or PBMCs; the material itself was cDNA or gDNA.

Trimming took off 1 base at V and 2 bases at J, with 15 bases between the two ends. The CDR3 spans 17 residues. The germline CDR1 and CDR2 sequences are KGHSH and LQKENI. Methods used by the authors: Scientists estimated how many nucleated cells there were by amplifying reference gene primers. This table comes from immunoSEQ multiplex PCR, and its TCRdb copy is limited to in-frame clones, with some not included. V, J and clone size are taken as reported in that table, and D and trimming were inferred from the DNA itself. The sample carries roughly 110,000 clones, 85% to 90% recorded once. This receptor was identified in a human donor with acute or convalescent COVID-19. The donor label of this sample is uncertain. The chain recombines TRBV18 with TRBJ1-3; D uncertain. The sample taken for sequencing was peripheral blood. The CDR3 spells CASSPLGGFSPGNTIYF. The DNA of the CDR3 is TGTGCCAGCTCACCACTTGGAGGTTTCAGTCCTGGAAACACCATATATTTT.